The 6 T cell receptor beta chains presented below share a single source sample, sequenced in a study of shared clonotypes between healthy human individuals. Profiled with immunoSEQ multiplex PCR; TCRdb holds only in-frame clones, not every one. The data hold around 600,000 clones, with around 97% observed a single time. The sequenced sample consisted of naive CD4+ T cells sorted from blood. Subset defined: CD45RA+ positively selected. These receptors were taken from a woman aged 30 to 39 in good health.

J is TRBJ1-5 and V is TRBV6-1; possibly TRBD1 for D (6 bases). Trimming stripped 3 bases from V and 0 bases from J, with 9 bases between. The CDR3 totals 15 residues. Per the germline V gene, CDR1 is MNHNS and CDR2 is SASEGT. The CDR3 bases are TGTGCCAGCAGTGACAGGGGCAATAGCAATCAGCCCCAGCATTTT. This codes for CASSDRGNSNQPQHF.

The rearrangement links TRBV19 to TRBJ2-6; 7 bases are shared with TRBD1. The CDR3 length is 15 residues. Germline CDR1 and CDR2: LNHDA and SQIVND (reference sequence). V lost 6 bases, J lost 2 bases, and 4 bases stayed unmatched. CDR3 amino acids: CASSPGGAGANVLTF. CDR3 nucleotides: TGTGCCAGTAGCCCAGGGGGTGCTGGGGCCAACGTCCTGACTTTC.

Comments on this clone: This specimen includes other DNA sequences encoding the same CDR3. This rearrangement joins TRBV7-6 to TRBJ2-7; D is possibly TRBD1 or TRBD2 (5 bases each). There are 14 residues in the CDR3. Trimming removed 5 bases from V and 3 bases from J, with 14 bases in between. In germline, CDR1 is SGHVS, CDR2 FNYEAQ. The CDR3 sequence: CASSPGQLVYEQYF. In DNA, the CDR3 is TGTGCCAGCAGCCCGGGGCAGTTGGTCTACGAGCAGTACTTC.

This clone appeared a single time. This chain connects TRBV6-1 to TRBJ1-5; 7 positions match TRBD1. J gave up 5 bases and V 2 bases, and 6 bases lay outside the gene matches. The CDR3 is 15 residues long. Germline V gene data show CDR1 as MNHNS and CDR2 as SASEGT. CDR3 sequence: CASSEMTGSYQPQHF. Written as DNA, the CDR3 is TGTGCCAGCAGTGAAATGACAGGGTCTTATCAGCCCCAGCATTTT.

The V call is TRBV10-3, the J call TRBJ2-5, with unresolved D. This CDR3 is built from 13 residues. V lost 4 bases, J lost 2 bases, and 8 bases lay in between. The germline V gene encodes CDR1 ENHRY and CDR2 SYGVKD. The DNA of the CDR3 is TGTGCCATCAGTGGCACAGATCAAGAGACCCAGTACTTC. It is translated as CAISGTDQETQYF.

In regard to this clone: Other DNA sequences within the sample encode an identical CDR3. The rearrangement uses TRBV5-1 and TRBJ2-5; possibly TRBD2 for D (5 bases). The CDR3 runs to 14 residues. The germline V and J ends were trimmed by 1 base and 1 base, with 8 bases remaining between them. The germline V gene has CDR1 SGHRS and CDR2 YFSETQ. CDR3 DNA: TGCGCCAGCAGCTTGCAAGGAGGCCAAGAGACCCAGTACTTC. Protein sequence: CASSLQGGQETQYF.